In this sample, the clone carrying this TCR beta chain turned up once. What it binds is not known. Treatment here: over 15 received Ad26.COV2.S at low or high dose, single or two shots; 5 received placebo; per-sample allocation not given. The investigators took samples on day 63 after the first vaccine or placebo injection. The sample originates from a study of Ad26.COV2.S vaccination and SARS-CoV-2 variants. As for the study in general: Intramuscularly, Ad26.COV2.S was given either once or twice, 56 days apart. Study results and limitations: Total T cell responses may have been underestimated by the TCR breadth and depth analyses. Reportedly, after vaccination the spike-specific CD8+ and CD4+ T cell responses displayed substantial breadth.

Here immunoSEQ multiplex PCR was the method, and the copy in TCRdb shows in-frame clones only, minus some. The sample shows around 450,000 clones, about 88% of them seen only once. The sample was peripheral blood, taken in a trial of Ad26.COV2.S vaccine versus placebo. This clonotype originated in a person aged 18-65 years who received the Ad26.COV2.S COVID-19 vaccine or a placebo.

The CDR3 nucleotides are TGTGCCAGCAGCTTGCACCTAGAAGCAGTACCTCTAACAGGGGGCACTGAAGCTTTCTTT. Amino acids: CASSLHLEAVPLTGGTEAFF. The V call is TRBV5-5, the J call TRBJ1-1, with 8 bases fitting TRBD1. The CDR3 length is 20 residues. The J segment lost 4 bases and the V segment lost 1 base, leaving 21 bases of the junction unmatched. Per the germline V gene, CDR1 is SGHKS and CDR2 is YYEKEE (reference sequence).